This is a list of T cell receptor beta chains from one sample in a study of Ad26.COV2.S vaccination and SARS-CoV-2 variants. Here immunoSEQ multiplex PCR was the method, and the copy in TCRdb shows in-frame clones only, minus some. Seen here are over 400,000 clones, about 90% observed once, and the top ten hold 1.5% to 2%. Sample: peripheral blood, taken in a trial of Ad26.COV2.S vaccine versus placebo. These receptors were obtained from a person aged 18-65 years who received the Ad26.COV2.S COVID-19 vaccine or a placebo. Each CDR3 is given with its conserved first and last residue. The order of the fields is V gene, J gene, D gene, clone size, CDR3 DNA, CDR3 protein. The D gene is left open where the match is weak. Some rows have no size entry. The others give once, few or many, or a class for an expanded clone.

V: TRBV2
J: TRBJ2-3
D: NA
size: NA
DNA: TGTGCCAGCAGTGAAGTAAGCGCTAGCCCAGATACGCAGTATTTT
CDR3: CASSEVSASPDTQYF

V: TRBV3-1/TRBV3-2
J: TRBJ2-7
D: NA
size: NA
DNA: TGTGCCAGCAGCCCGAAGGGGCTTGGGTGGCAGTACTTC
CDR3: CASSPKGLGWQYF

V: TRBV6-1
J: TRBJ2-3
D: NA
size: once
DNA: TGTGCCAGCAGTGGAGCAGGGTCAGATACGCAGTATTTT
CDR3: CASSGAGSDTQYF

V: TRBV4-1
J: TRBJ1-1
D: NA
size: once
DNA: TGCGCCAGCAGCCAAGTTGATCTGGGGAACACTGAAGCTTTCTTT
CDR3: CASSQVDLGNTEAFF

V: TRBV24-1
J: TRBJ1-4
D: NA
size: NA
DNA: TGTGCCACCAGGATGAGATTTACAGAGGGATGCAATGAAAAACTGTTTTTT
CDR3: CATRMRFTEGCNEKLFF

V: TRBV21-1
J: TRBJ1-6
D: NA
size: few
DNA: TGTGCCAGCCGTCGGACGGGGATAGATTCACCCCTCCACTTT
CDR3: CASRRTGIDSPLHF

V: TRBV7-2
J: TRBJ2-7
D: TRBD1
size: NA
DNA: TGTGCCAGCAGCTTAGAGGGCACAGGGGCCGGCGAGCAGTACTTC
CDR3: CASSLEGTGAGEQYF

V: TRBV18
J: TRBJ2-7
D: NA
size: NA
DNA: TGTGCCAGCTCACCCGCGACACTGGGCTACGAGCAGTACTTC
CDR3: CASSPATLGYEQYF

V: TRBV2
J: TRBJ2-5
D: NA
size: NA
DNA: TGTGCCAGTTCGGGACTGGCGGGGCAAGAGACCCAGTACTTC
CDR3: CASSGLAGQETQYF

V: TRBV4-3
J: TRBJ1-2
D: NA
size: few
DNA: TGCGCCAGCAGCCAAGATTTTGTACCGCTGAATAACTATGGCTACACCTTC
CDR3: CASSQDFVPLNNYGYTF

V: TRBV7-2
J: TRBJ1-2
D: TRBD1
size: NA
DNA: TGTGCCAGCAGCTCCCCCGGGACAGCGGGTGGCTACACCTTC
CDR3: CASSSPGTAGGYTF

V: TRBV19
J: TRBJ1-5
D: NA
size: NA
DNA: TGTGCCAGTAGCTCGACAGGATATAGCAATCAGCCCCAGCATTTT
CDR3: CASSSTGYSNQPQHF

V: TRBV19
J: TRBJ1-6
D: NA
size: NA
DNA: TGTGCCAGTAGTTCCCGGGACTTGGGTAATTCACCCCTCCACTTT
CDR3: CASSSRDLGNSPLHF

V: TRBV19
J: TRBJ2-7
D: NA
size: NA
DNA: TGTGCCAGTAGTACCGGGGTATCCTACGAGCAGTACTTC
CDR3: CASSTGVSYEQYF

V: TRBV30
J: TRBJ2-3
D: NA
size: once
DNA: TGTGCCTGGAGTAATGATTGGCGGGGCACAGATACGCAGTATTTT
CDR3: CAWSNDWRGTDTQYF

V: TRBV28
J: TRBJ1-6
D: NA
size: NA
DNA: TGTGCCAGCAGTTCGCTACAGGGCCCCCGCTATAATTCACCCCTCCACTTT
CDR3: CASSSLQGPRYNSPLHF

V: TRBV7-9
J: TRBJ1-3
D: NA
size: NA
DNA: TGTGCCAGCAGCCCGACAGACATTTTAGCTGGAAACACCATATATTTT
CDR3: CASSPTDILAGNTIYF

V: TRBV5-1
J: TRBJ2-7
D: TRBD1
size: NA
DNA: TGCGCCAGCAGTCCATCCGGGACAGGGCTCTACGAGCAGTACTTC
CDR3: CASSPSGTGLYEQYF

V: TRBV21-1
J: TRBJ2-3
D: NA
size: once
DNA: TGTGCCAGCAGCATTCGCCATTACTACAGAGATCGCGGCGATACGCAGTATTTT
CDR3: CASSIRHYYRDRGDTQYF

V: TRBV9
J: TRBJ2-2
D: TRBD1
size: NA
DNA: TGTGCCAGCAGCGTAATCGGACAGGGGGTCCCCGGGGAGCTGTTTTTT
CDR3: CASSVIGQGVPGELFF

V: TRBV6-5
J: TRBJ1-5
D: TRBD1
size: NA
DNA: TGTGCCAGCAGTTCAGGGGGTGGCAATCAGCCCCAGCATTTT
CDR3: CASSSGGGNQPQHF

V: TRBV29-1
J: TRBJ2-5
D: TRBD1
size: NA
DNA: TGCAGCGTTGGGACAGGGGGCCGAGAGACCCAGTACTTC
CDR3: CSVGTGGRETQYF

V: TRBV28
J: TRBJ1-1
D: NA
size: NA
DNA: TGTGCCAGCAGACTCCAAGGGGGGTGGAACACTGAAGCTTTCTTT
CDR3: CASRLQGGWNTEAFF

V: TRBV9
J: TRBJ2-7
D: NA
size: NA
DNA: TGTGCCAGCAGCGTAAGGGAAAATCGGGACGGGTACTTCGAGCAGTACTTC
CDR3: CASSVRENRDGYFEQYF

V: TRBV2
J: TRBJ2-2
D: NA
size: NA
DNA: TGTGCCAGCAAAGACGGATTCTGGGGGGAGCTGTTTTTT
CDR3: CASKDGFWGELFF

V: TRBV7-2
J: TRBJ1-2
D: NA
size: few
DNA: TGTGCCAGCAGCGTAGGGGACGCTAGATCCTACTATGGCTACACCTTC
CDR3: CASSVGDARSYYGYTF

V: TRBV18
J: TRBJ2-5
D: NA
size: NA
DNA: TGTGCCAGCTCACCAGGGTACCAAGAGACCCAGTACTTC
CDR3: CASSPGYQETQYF

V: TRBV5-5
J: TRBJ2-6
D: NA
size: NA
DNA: TGTGCCAGCAGCTTGGCTGGGCCCGGGGCCAACGTCCTGACTTTC
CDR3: CASSLAGPGANVLTF

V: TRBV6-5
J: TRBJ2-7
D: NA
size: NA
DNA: TGTGCCAGCAGTCCCCACGAGAGGGCCGAGCAGTACTTC
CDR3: CASSPHERAEQYF